One sample yielded the 10 T cell receptor beta chains listed below, sequenced in a study of blood T cell repertoires in COVID-19. TCRdb keeps only in-frame clones here, not all; method: immunoSEQ multiplex PCR. The profile shows 180,000 or so clones, 75% to 80% of them singletons. The sequencing input was peripheral blood. Receptors were obtained from a woman aged 45 to 65 with active or convalescent COVID-19.

This CDR3 reads CASRTTGADEQYF. CDR3 sequence (DNA): TGTGCCAGCAGGACGACAGGGGCGGACGAGCAGTACTTC. The chain couples TRBV6-5 to TRBJ2-7, with 8 bases matching TRBD1. The germline V gene has CDR1 MNHEY and CDR2 SVGAGI. CDR3 length: 13 residues. V shed 6 bases, J shed 5 bases, and the junction held 6 bases outside the gene matches.

This chain connects TRBV15 to TRBJ2-1, with TRBD2 matching 8 bases. The germline gives CDR1 LNHNV, CDR2 YYDKDF (reference sequence). The junction had 15 bases not matched to a gene; V was cut back by 0 bases and J by 8 bases. This CDR3 region has 18 residues. CDR3: CATSRDPIGLAGEDEQFF. CDR3 bases: TGTGCCACCAGCAGAGATCCGATAGGGCTAGCGGGTGAAGATGAGCAGTTCTTC.

The rearrangement joins TRBV4-3 to TRBJ2-3; possibly TRBD2 for D (6 bases). The CDR3 consists of 15 residues. V lost 1 base to trimming and J lost 4 bases, with 12 bases between them. From germline, CDR1 is LGHNA and CDR2 YSLEER. This chain's CDR3 is CASSQVSGVADTQYF. CDR3 sequence (DNA): TGCGCCAGCAGCCAAGTCTCGGGAGTAGCAGATACGCAGTATTTT.

This chain joins TRBV19 and TRBJ1-5; 10 bases align to TRBD1. Germline lookup yields CDR1 LNHDA and CDR2 SQIVND (reference sequence). V shed 5 bases, J shed 3 bases, and the junction held 4 bases outside the gene matches. This CDR3 has 15 residues. Here the CDR3 reads CASSPGTGDNQPQHF. Written as DNA, the CDR3 is TGTGCCAGTAGTCCCGGGACAGGGGACAATCAGCCCCAGCATTTT.

The CDR3 nucleotides read TGTGCCAGCAGTTACACGGGACAGGCTGCTGAAGCTTTCTTT. This sequence encodes CASSYTGQAAEAFF. The gene calls are TRBV6-5 and TRBJ1-1; 8 bases are a match to TRBD1. With 2 bases clipped from V and 6 bases from J, the junction kept 5 bases outside the gene matches. Germline CDR1 and CDR2: MNHEY and SVGAGI. The CDR3 is made up of 14 amino acids.

The chain couples TRBV5-6 to TRBJ2-1, with 7 bases matching TRBD2. With 4 bases clipped from V and 3 bases from J, the junction kept 7 bases outside the gene matches. This CDR3 has 15 residues. Germline lookup yields CDR1 SGHDT and CDR2 YYEEEE. The CDR3 reads CASSGDYSIYNEQFF. The CDR3 DNA follows: TGTGCCAGCAGCGGGGACTACTCCATCTACAATGAGCAGTTCTTC. Full variable domain (remainder filled in from reference TRBV5-6 and TRBJ2-1): DAGVTQSPTHLIKTRGQQVTLRCSPKSGHDTVSWYQQALGQGPQFIFQYYEEEERQRGNFPDRFSGHQFPNYSSELNVNALLLGDSALYLCASSGDYSIYNEQFFGPGTRLTVL.

The rearrangement joins TRBV3-1 (or the pseudogene TRBV3-2) to TRBJ1-2; D is undetermined. Germline lookup yields CDR1 LGHDT and CDR2 YNNKEL (reference sequence). The V end was cut by 0 bases, the J end by 7 bases, with 12 bases between. CDR3 length equals 14 residues. CDR3 bases: TGTGCCAGCAGCCAAGATGTGGCGGCCCGTGGCTACACCTTC. As protein: CASSQDVAARGYTF.

V is TRBV12-5 and J is TRBJ1-3; maybe TRBD1 (6 bases). V gave up 6 bases and J gave up 2 bases, with 14 bases separating them. The CDR3 length is 15 residues. CDR1 LGHNT and CDR2 FRNRAP come from the germline V gene. This CDR3 reads CASGHRNRAGNTIYF. The CDR3 DNA follows: TGTGCTAGTGGCCACAGAAACAGGGCTGGAAACACCATATATTTT.

The chain joins TRBV5-8 to TRBJ1-3, with no clear D. The germline V and J ends were trimmed by 2 bases and 4 bases, with 7 bases remaining between them. Germline V gene lookup returns CDR1 SGHTS and CDR2 YDEGEE. This CDR3 spans 13 amino acids. CDR3 sequence: CASSFEEGNTIYF. Written as DNA, the CDR3 is TGTGCCAGCAGCTTCGAGGAAGGAAACACCATATATTTT.

This clone was counted only a few times. This chain joins TRBV19 and TRBJ2-3, with D unclear. The CDR3 loop spans 13 amino acids. V was pared by 1 base and J by 3 bases, with 5 bases between. Germline V gene data show CDR1 as LNHDA and CDR2 as SQIVND (reference sequence). The CDR3 nucleotides read TGTGCCAGTAGTATAGTGCGGACAGATACGCAGTATTTT. This sequence encodes CASSIVRTDTQYF.